Sequencing of this TCR beta chain was carried out in a study of lymphopenia after photon versus proton radiotherapy. Comment on this clone: Its antigen is undetermined.

This CDR3 spans 13 amino acids. The junction had 3 bases not matched to a gene; V was cut back by 4 bases and J by 4 bases. Germline V gives CDR1 SGHDT, CDR2 YYEEEE. Generated by immunoSEQ multiplex PCR, the TCRdb table keeps only in-frame clones and is missing some. This sample has 15,000 to 20,000 clones, with more than 85% found just once. General observations from the study: Under photons, naive T cells and diversity fell while effector/memory populations rose. Larger post-nadir TCR diversity loss correlated inversely with survival in deceased patients. Authors raise, but do not show, better survival with proton therapy.

The receptor was isolated from a woman between 40 and 55 years old with cholangiocarcinoma. The chain has TRBV5-6 and TRBJ2-5, with 8 bases lining up with TRBD2. The input for sequencing was peripheral blood, taken from a patient treated with photon-based radiotherapy. CDR3 sequence (DNA): TGTGCCAGCAGCCGGGGGGGCGCAGAGACCCAGTACTTC. Translated: CASSRGGAETQYF.